Listed below are T cell receptor beta chains from one sample, sequenced in a study of blood T cell repertoires in COVID-19. The protocol was immunoSEQ multiplex PCR, while the TCRdb copy is restricted to in-frame clones and leaves out a portion. The sample has around 31,000 clones; approximately 91% are singletons. The sample comprised peripheral blood. The receptor source for this set is a man in his fifties or sixties with acute or convalescent COVID-19. Both conserved end residues are part of each CDR3. Each record gives: V gene, J gene, CDR3 length, clone size, D gene, CDR3 protein, CDR3 DNA. A D gene is named only where the DNA matches it firmly. Where a row states a size, it is once, few, many or the class of an expanded clone; other rows omit it.

V: TRBV18
J: TRBJ1-1
length: 15
size: -
D: TRBD1
CDR3: CASSPDAQGFTEAFF
DNA: TGTGCCAGCTCACCGGATGCACAGGGGTTCACTGAAGCTTTCTTT

V: TRBV11-3
J: TRBJ2-1
length: 14
size: -
D: TRBD2
CDR3: CASRPGTSVNEQFF
DNA: TGTGCCAGCAGACCCGGGACTAGCGTCAATGAGCAGTTCTTC

V: TRBV3-1/TRBV3-2
J: TRBJ2-5
length: 15
size: -
D: TRBD1
CDR3: CASSTRAGGSETQYF
DNA: TGTGCCAGCAGTACAAGGGCAGGGGGCAGCGAGACCCAGTACTTC

V: TRBV6-5
J: TRBJ2-1
length: 15
size: -
D: -
CDR3: CASRFRLSSYNEQFF
DNA: TGTGCCAGCAGGTTCAGGCTTAGCTCCTACAATGAGCAGTTCTTC

V: TRBV19
J: TRBJ2-5
length: 14
size: -
D: TRBD1
CDR3: CASSRNRGPETQYF
DNA: TGTGCCAGTAGTCGGAACAGGGGGCCAGAGACCCAGTACTTC

V: TRBV10-3
J: TRBJ1-3
length: 12
size: -
D: -
CDR3: CAISELGNTIYF
DNA: TGTGCCATCAGTGAACTGGGAAACACCATATATTTT

V: TRBV7-2
J: TRBJ1-1
length: 14
size: -
D: -
CDR3: CASSLTELNTEAFF
DNA: TGTGCCAGCAGCTTGACGGAGCTGAACACTGAAGCTTTCTTT

V: TRBV29-1
J: TRBJ1-1
length: 14
size: -
D: TRBD1
CDR3: CSASGGSQGPEAFF
DNA: TGCAGCGCCTCCGGGGGATCACAGGGGCCTGAAGCTTTCTTT

V: TRBV14
J: TRBJ1-2
length: 14
size: -
D: -
CDR3: CASSQTNREYGYTF
DNA: TGTGCCAGCAGCCAAACGAACAGGGAGTATGGCTACACCTTC

V: TRBV5-1
J: TRBJ1-1
length: 19
size: -
D: -
CDR3: CASSLVTTDYTYRNTEAFF
DNA: TGCGCCAGCAGCTTGGTTACTACAGACTATACCTACAGGAACACTGAAGCTTTCTTT

V: TRBV7-9
J: TRBJ1-4
length: 14
size: -
D: -
CDR3: CASSLAQGGEKLFF
DNA: TGTGCCAGCAGCTTAGCCCAGGGAGGCGAAAAACTGTTTTTT

V: TRBV9
J: TRBJ1-5
length: 15
size: -
D: TRBD1
CDR3: CASSGGTGYNQPQHF
DNA: TGTGCCAGCAGCGGAGGGACAGGTTACAATCAGCCCCAGCATTTT

V: TRBV6-5
J: TRBJ1-5
length: 14
size: -
D: -
CDR3: CASSSTGDYQPQHF
DNA: TGTGCCAGCAGTTCCACAGGAGATTATCAGCCCCAGCATTTT

V: TRBV18
J: TRBJ2-5
length: 12
size: -
D: -
CDR3: CASSPSGETQYF
DNA: TGTGCCAGCTCCCCTTCGGGAGAGACCCAGTACTTC

V: TRBV6-6
J: TRBJ1-5
length: 17
size: -
D: -
CDR3: CASSPPGAGNSNQPQHF
DNA: TGTGCCAGCAGTCCCCCGGGAGCAGGTAATAGCAATCAGCCCCAGCATTTT

V: TRBV11-3
J: TRBJ1-5
length: 13
size: once
D: -
CDR3: CASSLNRNQPQHF
DNA: TGTGCCAGCAGCTTAAATAGAAATCAGCCCCAGCATTTT

V: TRBV18
J: TRBJ1-1
length: 14
size: -
D: TRBD1
CDR3: CASSQRTGNTEAFF
DNA: TGTGCCAGCTCACAGCGGACAGGGAACACTGAAGCTTTCTTT

V: TRBV6-5
J: TRBJ1-6
length: 15
size: -
D: -
CDR3: CASSYSGDGGSPLHF
DNA: TGTGCCAGCAGTTACTCGGGGGACGGGGGTTCACCCCTCCACTTT

V: TRBV7-2
J: TRBJ2-3
length: 14
size: -
D: -
CDR3: CASTSGTGTDTQYF
DNA: TGTGCCAGTACCAGTGGGACTGGCACAGATACGCAGTATTTT

V: TRBV5-5
J: TRBJ2-7
length: 15
size: -
D: TRBD1
CDR3: CASSLSRDRPYEQYF
DNA: TGTGCCAGCAGCTTAAGCCGGGACAGACCCTACGAGCAGTACTTC

V: TRBV7-2
J: TRBJ2-5
length: 14
size: -
D: TRBD1
CDR3: CASSTGQGTETQYF
DNA: TGTGCCAGCAGCACGGGACAGGGGACAGAGACCCAGTACTTC

V: TRBV18
J: TRBJ1-4
length: 13
size: -
D: -
CDR3: CASSRDANEKLFF
DNA: TGTGCCAGCTCCCGGGATGCTAATGAAAAACTGTTTTTT

V: TRBV18
J: TRBJ2-1
length: 17
size: -
D: TRBD2
CDR3: CASSPNSGLAGDNEQFF
DNA: TGTGCCAGCTCACCAAACTCGGGACTAGCGGGAGATAATGAGCAGTTCTTC

V: TRBV6-6
J: TRBJ1-4
length: 15
size: -
D: -
CDR3: CASSYPTPTNEKLFF
DNA: TGTGCCAGCAGTTACCCGACTCCTACTAATGAAAAACTGTTTTTT